A selection of T cell receptor beta chains follows, all from one sample in a study of regulatory T cells in long-lasting Graves disease. One entry per CDR3 protein results from TCRdb running MiXCR on the multiplex PCR reads. The table shows 350,000 to 500,000 distinct CDR3 sequences, with around 23% occurring only once. The specimen comprised peripheral blood mononuclear cells (PBMCs), sampled when the disease was refractory, from a patient treated with antithyroid drugs. These receptors all come from a female donor with Graves disease. Each CDR3 is given with its conserved first and last residue. A D gene is named only where the DNA matches it firmly. Only part of the rows carry a size: once, few, many, or a class if the clone is expanded.

few	TRBD1	TRBV6-2/TRBV6-3	TRBJ2-7	TGTGCCAGCAGTTCAGGGACAGGGAGCGAGCAGTACTTC	CASSSGTGSEQYF
-	TRBD2	TRBV20-1	TRBJ2-2	TGCAGTGCCCCTCGAGATGGGAGGGGGAACACCGGGGAGCTGTTTTTT	CSAPRDGRGNTGELFF
-	TRBD2	TRBV20-1	TRBJ2-1	TGCAGTGCTAGAGCACTAGCGGGAGAGGCCTACAATGAGCAGTTCTTC	CSARALAGEAYNEQFF
-	-	TRBV20-1	TRBJ2-7	TGCAGTGCTAGAGACCTTTTAGGAAAAGACTACGAGCAGTACTTC	CSARDLLGKDYEQYF
few	-	TRBV28	TRBJ1-3	TGTGCCAGCAGTTTTGTCCGAGCTTCTGGAAACACCATATATTTT	CASSFVRASGNTIYF
-	TRBD2	TRBV3-1	TRBJ2-5	TGTGCCAGCAGCCAAGGACTAGCGGGAGGGAGTCGAGAGACCCAGTACTTC	CASSQGLAGGSRETQYF
many	-	TRBV12-3/TRBV12-4	TRBJ1-1	TGTGCCAGCAGAGACAGTTATTTGTCTGCTGTGCACACTGAAGCTTTCTTT	CASRDSYLSAVHTEAFF
once	-	TRBV6-1	TRBJ2-3	TGTGCCAGCAGTACACGGGGGCCAGGCGCAGATACGCAGTATTTT	CASSTRGPGADTQYF
many	-	TRBV28	TRBJ2-2	TGTGCCAGCAGTTTTCTAGGTTACGGGGAGCTGTTTTTT	CASSFLGYGELFF
-	-	TRBV2	TRBJ2-7	TGTGCCAGCAGCCCAAGTCTGTTAGACGAGCAGTACTTC	CASSPSLLDEQYF
few	-	TRBV7-9	TRBJ2-7	TGTGCCAGCAGCTCGCGGCGGGATCTGCACGAGCAGTACTTC	CASSSRRDLHEQYF
-	TRBD2	TRBV6-5	TRBJ2-7	TGTGCCAGCAGTTACCCCGGGACTAGCGGGAGTATGTTTCATGGGCGCTACGAGCAGTACTTC	CASSYPGTSGSMFHGRYEQYF
-	TRBD1	TRBV4-1	TRBJ2-7	TGCGCCAGCAGCCAGGGTGACAGGGGCGAATCCTACGAGCAGTACTTC	CASSQGDRGESYEQYF
many	TRBD1	TRBV7-9	TRBJ1-2	TGTGCCAGCAGCTTAGTACAGGGGGACTATGGCTACACCTTC	CASSLVQGDYGYTF
many	-	TRBV27	TRBJ2-2	TGTGCCAGCAGTTTCCACGGACAGGGGGAGCTGTTTTTT	CASSFHGQGELFF
-	-	TRBV6-1	TRBJ2-7	TGTGCCAGCAGTGTCCTCGGGGGCACCTACGAGCAGTACTTC	CASSVLGGTYEQYF
many	-	TRBV11-2	TRBJ2-7	TGTGCCAGCAGCTTGGCCGGGCAGGTGGCGGTCCAGCAGTACTTC	CASSLAGQVAVQQYF
few	-	TRBV29-1	TRBJ1-1	TGCAGCGTTGCTCAGGGTACCACTGAAGCTTTCTTT	CSVAQGTTEAFF
few	TRBD1	TRBV5-1	TRBJ2-2	TGCGCCAGCAGCTTGACCGGGACAGTTAACACCGGGGAGCTGTTTTTT	CASSLTGTVNTGELFF
many	-	TRBV7-9	TRBJ1-1	TGTGCCAGCAGCCTGCTGCCTGAAGCTTTCTTT	CASSLLPEAFF
-	-	TRBV7-9	TRBJ1-2	TGTGCCAGCAGCCAAGTTGGGTTTTATGGCTACACCTTC	CASSQVGFYGYTF
-	TRBD1	TRBV3-1	TRBJ2-7	TGTGCCAGCAGCCCGCGGGACAGGTCAAACTACTACGAGCAGTACTTC	CASSPRDRSNYYEQYF
many	-	TRBV5-1	TRBJ2-7	TGCGCCAGCAGCACAGCGGAACACTACGAGCAGTACTTC	CASSTAEHYEQYF
few	-	TRBV10-3	TRBJ1-1	TGTGCCATCAGTGCGGTCCTGAGTACTGAAGCTTTCTTT	CAISAVLSTEAFF
-	TRBD1	TRBV7-8	TRBJ2-2	TGTGCCAGCAGCCGTCGGGACAGGGGGGACACCGGGGAGCTGTTTTTT	CASSRRDRGDTGELFF
-	TRBD1	TRBV6-1	TRBJ1-5	TGTGCCTGCCAGGGGACAGGGTATAATCAGCCCCAGCATTTT	CACQGTGYNQPQHF
many	-	TRBV11-2	TRBJ2-7	TGTGCCAGCAGCTTAGATCGGGGGCAACCCTACGAGCAGTACTTC	CASSLDRGQPYEQYF
many	-	TRBV12-3/TRBV12-4	TRBJ2-7	TGTGCCAGCAGTTTAATTTGGCAAGAGCAGTACTTC	CASSLIWQEQYF